This T cell receptor beta chain was retrieved from a study of cytomegalovirus exposure and HLA in healthy donors. Across the study: The early release's HLA-typed donors yielded some 85 million unique TCRs.

Study-level points and caveats: When a later analysis compared HLA-associated TCR beta chains with equally common others, the HLA-associated chains turned out to be more clonally expanded and to have lower generation probabilities. Most TCR sequences were uncommon, yet certain public TCRs appeared in many donors. Solely CMV serostatus was available to characterize immune exposure.

Trimming removed 1 base from V and 6 bases from J; junction bases left unmatched: 3. This CDR3 is 14 amino acids long. Germline-derived CDR1 and CDR2 are SGHTA and FQGNSA. Comments on this clone: Its antigen is not known.

The primer mix had 60 Vbeta and 13 Jbeta primers. Profiling relied on immunoSEQ multiplex PCR, and the TCRdb table lists in-frame clones only, not all of them. The table has over 150,000 clones, 82% seen once. The chain is built from TRBV7-2 and TRBJ2-7; TRBD1 aligns across 10 bases. Source material: PBMCs. This TCR came from a girl aged 5-17 years in good health and CMV-seropositive. This chain's CDR3 is CASSLGGQGREQYF. The CDR3 DNA reads TGTGCCAGCAGCTTAGGGGGACAGGGGCGCGAGCAGTACTTC.